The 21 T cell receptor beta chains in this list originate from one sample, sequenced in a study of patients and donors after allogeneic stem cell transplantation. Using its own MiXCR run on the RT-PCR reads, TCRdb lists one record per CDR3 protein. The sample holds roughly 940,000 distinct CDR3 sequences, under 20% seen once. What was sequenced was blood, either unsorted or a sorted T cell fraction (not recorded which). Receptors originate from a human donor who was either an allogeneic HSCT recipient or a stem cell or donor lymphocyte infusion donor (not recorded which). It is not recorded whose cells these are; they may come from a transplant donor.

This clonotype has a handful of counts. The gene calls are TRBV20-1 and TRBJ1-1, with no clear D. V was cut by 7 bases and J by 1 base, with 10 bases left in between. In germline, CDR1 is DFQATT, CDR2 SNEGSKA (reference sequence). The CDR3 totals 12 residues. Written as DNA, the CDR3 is TGCAGTGTTCCCACCCAGAACACTGAAGCTTTCTTT. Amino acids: CSVPTQNTEAFF.

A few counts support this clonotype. CDR3 nucleotides: TGCGCCAGCAGCTTGAAACAGGGAAGCACTGAAGCTTTCTTT. This gives the protein CASSLKQGSTEAFF. J is TRBJ1-1 and V is TRBV5-1, with a weak D call TRBD1 (6 bases). With 1 base removed from V and 4 bases from J, the gap between germline ends came to 11 bases. The CDR3 sequence is 14 residues long. The germline V gene has CDR1 SGHRS and CDR2 YFSETQ.

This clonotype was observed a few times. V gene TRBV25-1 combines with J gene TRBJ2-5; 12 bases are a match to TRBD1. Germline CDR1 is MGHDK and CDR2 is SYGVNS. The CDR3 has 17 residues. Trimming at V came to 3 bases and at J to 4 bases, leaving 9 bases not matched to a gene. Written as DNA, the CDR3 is TGTGCCAGCAGTGAGGGGTCCGGGACAGGGGGCCTAGAGACCCAGTACTTC. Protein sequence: CASSEGSGTGGLETQYF.

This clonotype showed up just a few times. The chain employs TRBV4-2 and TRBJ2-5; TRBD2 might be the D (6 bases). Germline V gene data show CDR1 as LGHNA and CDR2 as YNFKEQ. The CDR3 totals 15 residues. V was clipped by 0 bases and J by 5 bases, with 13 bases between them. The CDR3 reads CASSQERGMWETQYF. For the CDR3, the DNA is TGTGCCAGCAGCCAAGAACGCGGGATGTGGGAGACCCAGTACTTC.

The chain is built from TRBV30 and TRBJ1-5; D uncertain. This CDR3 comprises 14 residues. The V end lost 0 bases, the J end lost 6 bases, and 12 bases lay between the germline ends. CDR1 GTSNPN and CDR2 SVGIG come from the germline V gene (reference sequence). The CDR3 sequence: CAWSVMGFGQPQHF. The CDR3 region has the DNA TGTGCCTGGAGTGTAATGGGATTCGGTCAGCCCCAGCATTTT. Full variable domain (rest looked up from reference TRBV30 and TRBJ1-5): SQTIHQWPATLVQPVGSPLSLECTVEGTSNPNLYWYRQAAGRGLQLLFYSVGIGQISSEVPQNLSASRPQDRQFILSSKKLLLSDSGFYLCAWSVMGFGQPQHFGDGTRLSIL.

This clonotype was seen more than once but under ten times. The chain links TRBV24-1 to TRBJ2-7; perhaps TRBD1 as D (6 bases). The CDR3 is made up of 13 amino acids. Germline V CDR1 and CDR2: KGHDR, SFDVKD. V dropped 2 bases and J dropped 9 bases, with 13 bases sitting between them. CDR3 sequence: CATSDSNRAVQYF. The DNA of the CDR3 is TGTGCCACCAGTGATTCTAACAGGGCTGTGCAGTACTTC.

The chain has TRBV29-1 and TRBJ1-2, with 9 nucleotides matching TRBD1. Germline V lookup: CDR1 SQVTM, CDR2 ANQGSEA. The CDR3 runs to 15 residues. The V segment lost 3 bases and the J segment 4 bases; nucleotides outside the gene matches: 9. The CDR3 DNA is TGCAGCGTTGACGGGACAGGGATAATGGGCTATGGCTACACCTTC. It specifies CSVDGTGIMGYGYTF. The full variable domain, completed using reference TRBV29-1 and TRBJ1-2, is SAVISQKPSRDICQRGTSLTIQCQVDSQVTMMFWYRQQPGQSLTLIATANQGSEATYESGFVIDKFPISRPNLTFSTLTVSNMSPEDSSIYLCSVDGTGIMGYGYTFGSGTRLTVV.

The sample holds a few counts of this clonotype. The CDR3 spells CSARDLRGGDEQFF. The CDR3 coding sequence is TGCAGTGCTAGAGATTTACGGGGAGGGGATGAGCAGTTCTTC. The chain recombines TRBV20-1 with TRBJ2-1; 7 bases align to TRBD2. Germline V gene lookup returns CDR1 DFQATT and CDR2 SNEGSKA (reference sequence). After removal of 0 bases from V and 8 bases from J, the junction contained 7 bases not matched to a gene. The CDR3 has 14 residues.

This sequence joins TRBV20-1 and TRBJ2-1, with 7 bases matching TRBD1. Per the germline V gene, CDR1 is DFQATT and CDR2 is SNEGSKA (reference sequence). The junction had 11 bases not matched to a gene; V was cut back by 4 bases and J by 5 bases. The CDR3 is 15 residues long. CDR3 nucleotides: TGCAGTGCTATCCCTTTCCGACAGGGCCACAATGAGCAGTTCTTC. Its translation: CSAIPFRQGHNEQFF.

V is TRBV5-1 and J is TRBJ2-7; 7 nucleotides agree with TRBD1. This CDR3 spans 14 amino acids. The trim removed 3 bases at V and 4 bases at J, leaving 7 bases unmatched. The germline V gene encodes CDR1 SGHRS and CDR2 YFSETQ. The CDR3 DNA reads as TGCGCCAGCAGCTCGACAGGGACGGGGTACGAGCAGTACTTC. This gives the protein CASSSTGTGYEQYF.

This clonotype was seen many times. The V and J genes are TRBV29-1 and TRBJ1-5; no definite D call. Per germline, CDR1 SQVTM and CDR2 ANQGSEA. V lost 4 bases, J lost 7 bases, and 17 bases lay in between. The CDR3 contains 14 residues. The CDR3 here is CSVVGDKPGQPQHF. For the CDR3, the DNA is TGCAGCGTTGTGGGCGACAAGCCCGGCCAGCCCCAGCATTTT.

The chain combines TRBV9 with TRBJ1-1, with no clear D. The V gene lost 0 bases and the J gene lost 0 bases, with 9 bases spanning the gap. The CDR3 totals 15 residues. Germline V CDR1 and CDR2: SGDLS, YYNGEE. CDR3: CASSVALGLNTEAFF. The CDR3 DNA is TGTGCCAGCAGCGTAGCTTTGGGTCTGAACACTGAAGCTTTCTTT.

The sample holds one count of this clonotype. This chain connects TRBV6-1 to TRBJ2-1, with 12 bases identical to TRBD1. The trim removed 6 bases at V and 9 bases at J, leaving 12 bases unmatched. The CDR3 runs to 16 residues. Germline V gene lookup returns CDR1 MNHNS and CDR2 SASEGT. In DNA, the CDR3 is TGTGCCAGCAGGCAAGTGGGACAGGGGGCGCGACGTGAGCAGTTCTTC. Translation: CASRQVGQGARREQFF.

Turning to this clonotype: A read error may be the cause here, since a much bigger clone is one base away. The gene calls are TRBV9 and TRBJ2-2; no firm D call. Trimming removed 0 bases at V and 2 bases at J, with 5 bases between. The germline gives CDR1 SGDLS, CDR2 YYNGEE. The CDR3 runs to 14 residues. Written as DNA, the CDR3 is TGTGCCAGCAGCGTAGACAGAAACACCGGGGAGCTGTTTTTT. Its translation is CASSVDRNTGELFF.

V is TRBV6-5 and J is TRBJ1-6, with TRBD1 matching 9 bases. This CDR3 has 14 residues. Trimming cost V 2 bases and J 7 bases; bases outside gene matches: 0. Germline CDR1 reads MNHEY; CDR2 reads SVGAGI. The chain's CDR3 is CASSYGTGNSPLHF. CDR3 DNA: TGTGCCAGCAGTTACGGGACAGGGAATTCACCCCTCCACTTT.

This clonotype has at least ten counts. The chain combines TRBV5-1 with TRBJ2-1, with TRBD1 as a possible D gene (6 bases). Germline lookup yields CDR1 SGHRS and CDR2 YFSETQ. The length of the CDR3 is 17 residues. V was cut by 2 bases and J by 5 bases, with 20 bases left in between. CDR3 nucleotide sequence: TGCGCCAGCAGCTTAACACTACCGGTGTACAGGGACAATGAGCAGTTCTTC. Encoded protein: CASSLTLPVYRDNEQFF.

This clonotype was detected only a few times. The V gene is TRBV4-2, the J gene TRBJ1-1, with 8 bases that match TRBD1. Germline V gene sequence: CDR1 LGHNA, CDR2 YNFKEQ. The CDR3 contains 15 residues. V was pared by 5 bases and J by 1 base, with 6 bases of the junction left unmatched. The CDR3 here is CASSTRQGPNTEAFF. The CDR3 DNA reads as TGTGCCAGCAGCACCCGACAGGGGCCGAACACTGAAGCTTTCTTT.

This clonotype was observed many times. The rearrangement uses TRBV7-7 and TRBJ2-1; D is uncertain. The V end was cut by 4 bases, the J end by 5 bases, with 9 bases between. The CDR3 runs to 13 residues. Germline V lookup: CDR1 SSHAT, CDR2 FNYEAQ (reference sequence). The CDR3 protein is CASSSDFDNEQFF. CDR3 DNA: TGTGCCAGCAGCTCTGACTTCGACAATGAGCAGTTCTTC.

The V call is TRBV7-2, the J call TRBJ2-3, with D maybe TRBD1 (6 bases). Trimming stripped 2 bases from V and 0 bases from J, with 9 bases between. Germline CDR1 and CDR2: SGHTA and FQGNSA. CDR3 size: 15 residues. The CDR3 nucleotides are TGTGCCAGCAGCTTACTGGGACATAGCACAGATACGCAGTATTTT. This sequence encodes CASSLLGHSTDTQYF.

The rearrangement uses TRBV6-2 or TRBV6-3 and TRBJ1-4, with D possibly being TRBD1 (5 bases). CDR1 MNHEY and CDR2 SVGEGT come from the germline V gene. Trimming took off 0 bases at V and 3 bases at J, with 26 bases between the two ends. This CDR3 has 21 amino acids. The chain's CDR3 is CASSYSISHGGYGASNEKLFF. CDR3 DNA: TGTGCCAGCAGTTACTCGATATCCCATGGGGGGTACGGGGCATCTAATGAAAAACTGTTTTTT.

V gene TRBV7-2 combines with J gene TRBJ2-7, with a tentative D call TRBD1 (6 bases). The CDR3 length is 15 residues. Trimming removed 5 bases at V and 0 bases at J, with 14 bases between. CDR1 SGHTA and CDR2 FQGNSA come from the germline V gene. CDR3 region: CASSTGTKSSYEQYF. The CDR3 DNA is TGTGCCAGCAGCACCGGGACAAAAAGCTCCTACGAGCAGTACTTC.